This T cell receptor (beta chain) emerged from a study (dated by TCRdb to between 2021 and 2024). The paper as a whole reports these results and caveats: Further investigation, including longitudinal sampling and assessment of a control group, is stated by the authors to be required.

PBMCs were isolated from peripheral blood, and genomic DNA from unsorted PBMCs was used for TCR beta sequencing. Of note for this clone: This clone's antigen is unknown. No much larger clone is present one base from it, and per-base qualities are unavailable.

V was cut back by 2 bases and J by 6 bases, leaving a gap of 15 bases between them. The germline V gene yields SGHDT for CDR1 and YYEEEE for CDR2. The CDR3 sequence holds 14 residues, the cysteine and phenylalanine included. This entry keeps only the CDR3 DNA: 42 bases, framed from base 1. Survey-level sequencing on the immunoSEQ platform was used to profile the TCR beta chain repertoires. In the authors' own workflow: Repertoire diversity was quantified by the inverse Simpson index, and CDR3 amino acid length spectratypes and V-J pairing frequencies were compared. Clonotypes specific to SARS-CoV-2, CMV, influenza A and EBV were annotated by matching TCR beta CDR3 sequences against VDJdb. The source is immuneACCESS, and TCRdb retained only in-frame sequences with V and J called. Part of the clones is not carried over; for the studies checked, unresolved V genes explain less than half of this, and the remainder is unexplained. D and trimming come from the DNA, and the V and J calls and clone size come from that table. For this sample the table gives about 50,000 clones, of which approximately 93% were detected only once. About 10% of the sample lies in the top ten.

The receptor was derived from a man aged 35 to 55 with rheumatoid arthritis. This chain is built from TRBV5-6 and TRBJ2-7; no confident D gene assignment can be made. Sequencing was done on a sample of PBMCs. The nucleotide sequence is given as TGTGCCAGCAGCTTTTTGGGCCCTCCCGGCGAGCAGTACTTC. Its protein reads: CASSFLGPPGEQYF.